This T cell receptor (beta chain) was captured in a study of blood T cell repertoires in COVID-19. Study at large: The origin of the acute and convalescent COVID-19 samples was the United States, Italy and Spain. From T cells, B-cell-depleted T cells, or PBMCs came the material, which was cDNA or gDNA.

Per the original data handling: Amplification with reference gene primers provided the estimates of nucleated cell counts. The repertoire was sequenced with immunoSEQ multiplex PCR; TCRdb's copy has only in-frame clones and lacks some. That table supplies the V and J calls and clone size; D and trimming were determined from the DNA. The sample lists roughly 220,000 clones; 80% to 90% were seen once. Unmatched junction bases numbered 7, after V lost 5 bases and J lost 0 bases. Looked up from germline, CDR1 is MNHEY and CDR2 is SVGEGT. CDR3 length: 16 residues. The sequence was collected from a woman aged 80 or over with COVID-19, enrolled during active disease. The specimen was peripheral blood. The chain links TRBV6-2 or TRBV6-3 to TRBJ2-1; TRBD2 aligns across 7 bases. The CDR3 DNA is TGTGCCAGCAGTAACCCCGGGGGGTACTCCTACAATGAGCAGTTCTTC. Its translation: CASSNPGGYSYNEQFF.